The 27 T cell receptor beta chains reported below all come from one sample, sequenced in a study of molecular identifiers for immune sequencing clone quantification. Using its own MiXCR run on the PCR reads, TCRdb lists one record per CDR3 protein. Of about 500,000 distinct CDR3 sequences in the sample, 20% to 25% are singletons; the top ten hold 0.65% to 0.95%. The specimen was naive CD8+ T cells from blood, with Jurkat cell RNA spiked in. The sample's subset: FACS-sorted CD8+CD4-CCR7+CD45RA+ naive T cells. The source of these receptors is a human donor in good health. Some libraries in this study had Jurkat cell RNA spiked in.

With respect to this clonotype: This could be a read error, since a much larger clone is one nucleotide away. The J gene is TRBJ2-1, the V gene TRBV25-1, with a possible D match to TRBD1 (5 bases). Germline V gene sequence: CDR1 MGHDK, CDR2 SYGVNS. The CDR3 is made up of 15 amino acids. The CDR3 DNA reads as TGTACCAGCAGTGTCCCTGACAGCTCCTACAATGAGCAGTTCTTC. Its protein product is CTSSVPDSSYNEQFF.

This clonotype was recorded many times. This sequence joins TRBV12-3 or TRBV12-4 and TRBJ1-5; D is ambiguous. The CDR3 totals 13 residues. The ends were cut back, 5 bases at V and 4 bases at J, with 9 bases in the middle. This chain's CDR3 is CASSPPGNQPQHF. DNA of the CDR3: TGTGCCAGCAGTCCCCCAGGTAATCAGCCCCAGCATTTT.

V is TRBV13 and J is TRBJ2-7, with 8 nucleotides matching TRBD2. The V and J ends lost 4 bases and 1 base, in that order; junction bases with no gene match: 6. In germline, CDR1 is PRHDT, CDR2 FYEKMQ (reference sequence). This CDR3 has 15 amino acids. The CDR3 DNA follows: TGTGCCAGCAGCTCGGGGGCGGGAGGTTCCTACGAGCAGTACTTC. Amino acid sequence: CASSSGAGGSYEQYF. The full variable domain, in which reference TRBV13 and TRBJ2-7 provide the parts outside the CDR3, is AAGVIQSPRHLIKEKRETATLKCYPIPRHDTVYWYQQGPGQDPQFLISFYEKMQSDKGSIPDRFSAQQFSDYHSELNMSSLELGDSALYFCASSSGAGGSYEQYFGPGTRLTVT.

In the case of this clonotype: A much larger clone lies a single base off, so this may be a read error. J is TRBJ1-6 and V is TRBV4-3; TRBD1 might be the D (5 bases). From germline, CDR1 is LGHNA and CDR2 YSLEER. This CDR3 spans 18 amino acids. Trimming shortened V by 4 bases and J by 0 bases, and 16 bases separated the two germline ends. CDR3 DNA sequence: TGCGCCAGCAGCCGAGGCTCCCCAGGGAGCTCCTATAATTCACCCCTCCACTTT. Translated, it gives CASSRGSPGSSYNSPLHF.

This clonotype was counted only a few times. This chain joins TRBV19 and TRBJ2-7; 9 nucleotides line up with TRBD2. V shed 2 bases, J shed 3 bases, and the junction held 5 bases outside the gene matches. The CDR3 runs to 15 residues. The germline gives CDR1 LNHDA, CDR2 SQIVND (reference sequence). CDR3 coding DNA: TGTGCCAGTAGTATAAGTAGCGGGAGTTTCTACGAGCAGTACTTC. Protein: CASSISSGSFYEQYF.

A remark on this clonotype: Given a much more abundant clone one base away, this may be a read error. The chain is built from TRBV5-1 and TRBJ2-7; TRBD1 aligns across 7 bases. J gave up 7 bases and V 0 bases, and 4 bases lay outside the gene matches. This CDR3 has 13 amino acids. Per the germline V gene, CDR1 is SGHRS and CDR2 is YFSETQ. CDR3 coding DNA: TGCGCCAGCAGCTTGGAGACAGGGCTGGAGCAGTACTTC. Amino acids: CASSLETGLEQYF.

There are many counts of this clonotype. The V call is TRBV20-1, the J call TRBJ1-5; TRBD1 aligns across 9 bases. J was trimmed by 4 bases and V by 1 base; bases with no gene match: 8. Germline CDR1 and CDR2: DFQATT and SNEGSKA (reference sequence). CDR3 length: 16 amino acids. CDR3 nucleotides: TGCAGTGCTAGAGCTGGGACAGGGCGGCGAAATCAGCCCCAGCATTTT. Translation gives CSARAGTGRRNQPQHF.

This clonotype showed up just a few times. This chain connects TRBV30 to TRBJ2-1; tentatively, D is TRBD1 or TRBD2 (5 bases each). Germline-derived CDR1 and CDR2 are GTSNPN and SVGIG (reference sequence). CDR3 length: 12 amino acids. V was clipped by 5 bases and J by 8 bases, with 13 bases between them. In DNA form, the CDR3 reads TGTGCCTGGGGCCGTCTGGGGGATGAGCAGTTCTTC. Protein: CAWGRLGDEQFF. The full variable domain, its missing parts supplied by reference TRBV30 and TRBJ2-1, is SQTIHQWPATLVQPVGSPLSLECTVEGTSNPNLYWYRQAAGRGLQLLFYSVGIGQISSEVPQNLSASRPQDRQFILSSKKLLLSDSGFYLCAWGRLGDEQFFGPGTRLTVL.

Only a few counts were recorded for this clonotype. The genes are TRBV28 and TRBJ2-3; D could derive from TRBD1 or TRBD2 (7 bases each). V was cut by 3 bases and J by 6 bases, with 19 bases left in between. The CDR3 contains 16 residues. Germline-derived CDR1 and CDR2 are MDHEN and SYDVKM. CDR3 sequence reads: CASSFSAGQGGDTQYF. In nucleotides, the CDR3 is TGTGCCAGCAGTTTTTCCGCGGGGCAGGGGGGGGATACGCAGTATTTT.

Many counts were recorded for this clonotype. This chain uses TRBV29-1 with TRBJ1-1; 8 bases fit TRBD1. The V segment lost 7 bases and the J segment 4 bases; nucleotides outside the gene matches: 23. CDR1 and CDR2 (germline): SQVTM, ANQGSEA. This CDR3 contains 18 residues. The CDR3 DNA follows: TGCAGCGGTTACAATGTAGGACAGGGTTGGTGGCAGGTCACTGAAGCTTTCTTT. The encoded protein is CSGYNVGQGWWQVTEAFF.

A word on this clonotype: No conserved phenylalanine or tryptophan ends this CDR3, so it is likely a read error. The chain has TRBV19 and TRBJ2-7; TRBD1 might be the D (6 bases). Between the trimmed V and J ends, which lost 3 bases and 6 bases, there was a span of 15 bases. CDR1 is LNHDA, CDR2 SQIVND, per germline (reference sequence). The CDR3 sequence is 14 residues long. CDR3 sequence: CASSMTGSPVEQYL. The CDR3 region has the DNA TGTGCCAGTAGTATGACAGGATCTCCTGTCGAGCAGTACCTC.

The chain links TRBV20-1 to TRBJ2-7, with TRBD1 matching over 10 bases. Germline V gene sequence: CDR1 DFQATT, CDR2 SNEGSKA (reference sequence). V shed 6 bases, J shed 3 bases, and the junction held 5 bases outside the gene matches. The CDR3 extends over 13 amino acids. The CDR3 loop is CSASGQGGYEQYF. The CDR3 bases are TGCAGTGCGAGCGGACAGGGGGGCTACGAGCAGTACTTC.

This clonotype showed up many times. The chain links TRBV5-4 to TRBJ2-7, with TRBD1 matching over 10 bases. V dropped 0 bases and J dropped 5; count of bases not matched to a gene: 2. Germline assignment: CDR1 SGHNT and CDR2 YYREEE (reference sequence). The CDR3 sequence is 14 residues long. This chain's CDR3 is CASSLVGQGNEQYF. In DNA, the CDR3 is TGTGCCAGCAGCTTGGTGGGACAGGGGAACGAGCAGTACTTC.

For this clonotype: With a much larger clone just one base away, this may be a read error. The CDR3 loop is CSVRDRFSRVASYEQYF. The CDR3 DNA reads TGCAGTGTTAGAGATCGATTCTCCAGGGTGGCCTCCTACGAGCAGTACTTC. The rearrangement links TRBV20-1 to TRBJ2-7; possible D gene TRBD1, 5 bases. Germline assignment: CDR1 DFQATT and CDR2 SNEGSKA (reference sequence). The CDR3 length is 17 residues.

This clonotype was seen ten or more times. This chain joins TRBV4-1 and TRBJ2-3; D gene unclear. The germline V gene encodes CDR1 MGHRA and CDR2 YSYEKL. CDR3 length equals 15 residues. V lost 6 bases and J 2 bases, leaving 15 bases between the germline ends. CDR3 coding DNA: TGCGCCAGCAGTCAGGACCCTTCTTTCACAGATACGCAGTATTTT. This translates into CASSQDPSFTDTQYF.

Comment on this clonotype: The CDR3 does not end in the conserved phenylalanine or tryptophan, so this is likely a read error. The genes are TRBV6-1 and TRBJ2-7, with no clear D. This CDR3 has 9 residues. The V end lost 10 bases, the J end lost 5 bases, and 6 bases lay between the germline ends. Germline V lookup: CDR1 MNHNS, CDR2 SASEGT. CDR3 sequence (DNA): TGTGCCATCTCTCACGAGCAGTACCTC. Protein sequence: CAISHEQYL.

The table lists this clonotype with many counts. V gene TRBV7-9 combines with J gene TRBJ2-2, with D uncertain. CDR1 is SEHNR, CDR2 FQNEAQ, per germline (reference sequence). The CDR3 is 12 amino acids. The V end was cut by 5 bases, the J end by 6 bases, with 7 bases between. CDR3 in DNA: TGTGCCAGCAGCCTACGCCCCGGGGAGCTGTTTTTT. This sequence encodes CASSLRPGELFF. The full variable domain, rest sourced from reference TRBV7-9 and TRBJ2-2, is DTGVSQNPRHKITKRGQNVTFRCDPISEHNRLYWYRQTLGQGPEFLTYFQNEAQLEKSRLLSDRFSAERPKGSFSTLEIQRTEQGDSAMYLCASSLRPGELFFGEGSRLTVL.

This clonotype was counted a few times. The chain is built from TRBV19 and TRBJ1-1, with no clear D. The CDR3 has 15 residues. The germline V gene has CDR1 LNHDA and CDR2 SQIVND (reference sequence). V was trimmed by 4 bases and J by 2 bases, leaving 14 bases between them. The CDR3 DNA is TGTGCCAGTAGTACCATATCGACGGACAACACTGAAGCTTTCTTT. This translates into CASSTISTDNTEAFF.

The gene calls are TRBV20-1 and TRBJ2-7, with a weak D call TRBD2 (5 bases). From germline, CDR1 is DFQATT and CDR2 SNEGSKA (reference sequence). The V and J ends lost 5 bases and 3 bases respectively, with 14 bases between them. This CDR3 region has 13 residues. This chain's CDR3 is CSAPLRGHYEQYF. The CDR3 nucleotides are TGCAGTGCTCCGCTACGGGGTCACTACGAGCAGTACTTC.

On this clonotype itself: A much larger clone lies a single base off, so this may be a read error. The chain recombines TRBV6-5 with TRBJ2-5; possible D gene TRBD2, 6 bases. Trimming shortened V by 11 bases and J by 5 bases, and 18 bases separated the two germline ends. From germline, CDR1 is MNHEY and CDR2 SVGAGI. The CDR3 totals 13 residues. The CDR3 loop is CAGTHRGSETQYF. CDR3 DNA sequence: TGTGCCGGCACCCACCGGGGGTCCGAGACCCAGTACTTC.

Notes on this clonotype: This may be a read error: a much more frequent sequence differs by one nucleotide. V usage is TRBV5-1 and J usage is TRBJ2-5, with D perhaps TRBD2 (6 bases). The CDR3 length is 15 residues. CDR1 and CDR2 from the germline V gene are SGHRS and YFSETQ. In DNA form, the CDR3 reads TGCACCAGCAGCTTGCGGGAATTAGGCCAAGAGACCCAGTACTTC. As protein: CTSSLRELGQETQYF.

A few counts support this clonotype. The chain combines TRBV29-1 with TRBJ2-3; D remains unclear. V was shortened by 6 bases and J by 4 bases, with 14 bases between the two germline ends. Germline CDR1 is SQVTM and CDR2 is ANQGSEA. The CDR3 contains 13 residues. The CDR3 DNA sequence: TGCAGCGTCGCAGGCCCGGTCGCAGATACGCAGTATTTT. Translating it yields CSVAGPVADTQYF.

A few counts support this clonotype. This CDR3 is CASSWTGGYETQYF. CDR3 coding DNA: TGTGCCAGTAGTTGGACAGGGGGCTACGAGACCCAGTACTTC. The chain couples TRBV19 to TRBJ2-5; 11 bases map to TRBD1. CDR1 is LNHDA and CDR2 is SQIVND in the germline V gene (reference sequence). This CDR3 has 14 residues. J was trimmed by 5 bases and V by 5 bases; bases with no gene match: 4.

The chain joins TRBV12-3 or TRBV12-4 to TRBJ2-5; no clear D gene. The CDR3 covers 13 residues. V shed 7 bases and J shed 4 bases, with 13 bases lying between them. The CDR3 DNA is TGTGCCAGCAAAGCGCGGAACGTAGAGACCCAGTACTTC. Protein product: CASKARNVETQYF.

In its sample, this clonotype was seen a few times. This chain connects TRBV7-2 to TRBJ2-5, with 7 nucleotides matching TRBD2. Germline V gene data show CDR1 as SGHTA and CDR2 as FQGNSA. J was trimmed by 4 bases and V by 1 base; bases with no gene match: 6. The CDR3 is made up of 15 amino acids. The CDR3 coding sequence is TGTGCCAGCAGCTTAGATGGCGGGAGCGGAGAGACCCAGTACTTC. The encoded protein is CASSLDGGSGETQYF. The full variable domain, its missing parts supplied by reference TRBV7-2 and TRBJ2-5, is GAGVSQSPSNKVTEKGKDVELRCDPISGHTALYWYRQSLGQGLEFLIYFQGNSAPDKSGLPSDRFSAERTGGSVSTLTIQRTQQEDSAVYLCASSLDGGSGETQYFGPGTRLLVL.

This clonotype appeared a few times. CDR3 sequence reads: CASLVRVIANEKLFF. DNA of the CDR3: TGTGCCAGCCTGGTCAGGGTTATTGCTAATGAAAAACTGTTTTTT. This chain joins TRBV2 and TRBJ1-4; possible D gene TRBD1, 5 bases. The CDR3 runs to 15 residues. With 8 bases removed from V and 3 bases from J, the gap between germline ends came to 16 bases. The germline V gene has CDR1 SNHLY and CDR2 FYNNEI.

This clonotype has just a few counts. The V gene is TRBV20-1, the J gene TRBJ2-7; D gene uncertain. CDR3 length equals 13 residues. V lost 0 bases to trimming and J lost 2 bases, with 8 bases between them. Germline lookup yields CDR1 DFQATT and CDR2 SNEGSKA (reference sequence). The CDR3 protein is CSARDQETYEQYF. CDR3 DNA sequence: TGCAGTGCTAGAGACCAGGAAACCTACGAGCAGTACTTC.